These 23 T cell receptor beta chains share one sample of origin, sequenced in a study of control samples from healthy donors and cancer patients (TCRdb year 2020). Receptors were amplified or captured by the immunoSEQ multiplex PCR assay. The table comes from immuneACCESS by way of TCRdb, which keeps in-frame sequences with V and J called. Part of the clones is missing from these tables; in studies checked, under half for an unresolved V gene and the rest for unknown reasons. This sample gives roughly 160,000 clones in total; roughly 94% of them show up just once. Around 15% of the sample lies in the top ten. Sequenced sample: PBMCs. These receptors were taken from a man aged 55-75 years with colorectal cancer.

The gene calls are TRBV27 and TRBJ1-2, with D perhaps matching TRBD1 (6 bases). CDR3 length: 16 amino acids. Germline CDR1 MNHEY, CDR2 SMNVEV (reference sequence). V gave up 4 bases and J gave up 3 bases, with 18 bases separating them. The CDR3 coding sequence is TGTGCCAGCAGTTCCCCCCCGGGGGGGCAGGACTATGGCTACACCTTC. It encodes CASSSPPGGQDYGYTF.

The rearrangement links TRBV6-5 to TRBJ2-7; D possibly uses TRBD1 or TRBD2 (5 bases each). The length of the CDR3 is 12 residues. Deletions cut 5 bases from V and 4 bases from J, with 9 bases between. CDR1 MNHEY and CDR2 SVGAGI come from the germline V gene. The chain's CDR3 is CASSPEGYEQYF. In nucleotides, the CDR3 is TGTGCCAGCAGTCCAGAGGGGTACGAGCAGTACTTC.

This sequence joins TRBV9 and TRBJ1-2; D is possibly TRBD1 (6 bases). Trimming left V 1 base short and J 7 bases short, with 17 bases between. Germline CDR1 reads SGDLS; CDR2 reads YYNGEE. CDR3 length equals 15 residues. The CDR3 DNA is TGTGCCAGCAGCGTACACCCAGGGGATGCATCTGGCTACACCTTC. It is translated as CASSVHPGDASGYTF.

This chain connects TRBV20-1 to TRBJ2-1; D gene ambiguous. Deletions cut 6 bases from V and 14 bases from J, with 17 bases between. The germline CDR1 and CDR2 sequences are DFQATT and SNEGSKA (reference sequence). The CDR3 has 11 residues. The CDR3 region has the DNA TGCAGTGCGGAGTTTAGGCCTAGGGAGTTCTTC. This gives the protein CSAEFRPREFF.

This CDR3 reads CASTPGQGSSYEQYF. In nucleotides, the CDR3 is TGTGCCAGTACTCCGGGACAGGGGAGCTCCTACGAGCAGTACTTC. The gene calls are TRBV19 and TRBJ2-7, with 10 bases identical to TRBD1. Trimming took 7 bases from V and 0 from J; bases not matched to a gene: 6. This CDR3 contains 15 residues. CDR1 and CDR2 from the germline V gene are LNHDA and SQIVND (reference sequence).

This clone was picked up one time. This chain connects TRBV29-1 to TRBJ1-2; no clear D gene. V lost 0 bases, J lost 7 bases, and 3 bases lay in between. This CDR3 comprises 10 residues. Germline lookup yields CDR1 SQVTM and CDR2 ANQGSEA. The CDR3 is CSVEESGYTF. The CDR3 region has the DNA TGCAGCGTTGAAGAGTCTGGCTACACCTTC.

This chain uses TRBV5-4 with TRBJ1-4; D is perhaps TRBD1 (5 bases). Germline-derived CDR1 and CDR2 are SGHNT and YYREEE (reference sequence). V lost 2 bases, J lost 0 bases, and 11 bases lay in between. This CDR3 region has 16 residues. The CDR3 protein is CASSLHTGATNEKLFF. Here the CDR3 DNA reads TGTGCCAGCAGCTTACACACAGGCGCAACTAATGAAAAACTGTTTTTT.

V usage is TRBV30 and J usage is TRBJ1-4, with 11 bases lining up with TRBD1. Germline V gives CDR1 GTSNPN, CDR2 SVGIG (reference sequence). Losses at the gene ends were 3 bases for V and 0 bases for J; bases not matched to a gene: 9. The CDR3 has 18 residues. In nucleotides, the CDR3 is TGTGCCTGGAGCATTCGGGACAGGGGGAGGGCAACTAATGAAAAACTGTTTTTT. Translation: CAWSIRDRGRATNEKLFF.

This sequence joins TRBV3-1 (or the pseudogene TRBV3-2) and TRBJ1-2; D remains unclear. CDR1 and CDR2 from the germline V gene are LGHDT and YNNKEL (reference sequence). The CDR3 is 12 amino acids. Trimming cost V 3 bases and J 4 bases, with 6 bases left between them. CDR3 DNA: TGTGCCAGCAGCCAGGGCGCCTATGGCTACACCTTC. Translation: CASSQGAYGYTF.

The J gene is TRBJ1-1, the V gene TRBV5-1; 7 bases line up with TRBD1. From germline, CDR1 is SGHRS and CDR2 YFSETQ. The CDR3 has 14 residues. Trimming at V came to 2 bases and at J to 4 bases, leaving 5 bases not matched to a gene. This chain's CDR3 is CASSLQGPSTEAFF. The CDR3 DNA is TGCGCCAGCAGCTTACAGGGGCCGTCCACTGAAGCTTTCTTT.

The J gene is TRBJ2-1, the V gene TRBV4-2; a weak D match, TRBD2 (7 bases). The CDR3 sequence is 12 residues long. Trimming removed 11 bases from V and 6 bases from J, with 14 bases in between. Germline V gene sequence: CDR1 LGHNA, CDR2 YNFKEQ. The CDR3 loop is CAYGGGGNEQFF. The DNA of the CDR3 is TGTGCCTACGGGGGCGGGGGCAATGAGCAGTTCTTC.

This sequence joins TRBV27 and TRBJ2-3; 11 bases agree with TRBD1. After removal of 8 bases from V and 3 bases from J, the junction contained 7 bases not matched to a gene. The CDR3 runs to 15 residues. Germline V gene data show CDR1 as MNHEY and CDR2 as SMNVEV (reference sequence). The CDR3 protein is CASCRTGGATDTQYF. The CDR3, as DNA: TGTGCCAGCTGTCGGACAGGGGGCGCAACAGATACGCAGTATTTT.

J is TRBJ2-5 and V is TRBV5-1; 12 nucleotides agree with TRBD1. J gave up 5 bases and V 2 bases, and 10 bases lay outside the gene matches. CDR3 length equals 17 residues. Germline CDR1 and CDR2: SGHRS and YFSETQ. The CDR3 reads CASSLLAGTGGGETQYF. The CDR3, as DNA: TGCGCCAGCAGCTTATTGGCCGGGACAGGGGGCGGGGAGACCCAGTACTTC.

About this clone: A read error may account for a junction end that differs from germline. This chain joins TRBV12-3 or TRBV12-4 and TRBJ1-1; D possibly corresponds to TRBD1 (5 bases). The length of the CDR3 is 11 residues. The CDR3 nucleotides read TGTGCCAGCAGTCAGGGTGGAGTGAAGCTATTT. Translated: CASSQGGVKLF.

The V and J genes are TRBV29-1 and TRBJ1-1; no clear D. Germline CDR1 reads SQVTM; CDR2 reads ANQGSEA. V gave up 7 bases and J gave up 3 bases, with 12 bases separating them. This CDR3 has 12 amino acids. CDR3 in DNA: TGCAGCGCCGACCGGACTGACACTGAAGCTTTCTTT. This encodes CSADRTDTEAFF.

This CDR3 is CSVQRGSNQPQHF. CDR3 DNA sequence: TGCAGCGTGCAAAGGGGGAGCAATCAGCCCCAGCATTTT. The rearrangement joins TRBV29-1 to TRBJ1-5, with a possible D match to TRBD1 (6 bases). This CDR3 has 13 amino acids. V was trimmed by 6 bases and J by 1 base, leaving 10 bases between them. Germline V gene sequence: CDR1 SQVTM, CDR2 ANQGSEA.

V gene TRBV30 combines with J gene TRBJ2-1; D is possibly TRBD1 or TRBD2 (7 bases each). Trimming left V 4 bases short and J 5 bases short, with 12 bases between. This CDR3 is built from 13 residues. Germline CDR1 and CDR2: GTSNPN and SVGIG (reference sequence). The CDR3 coding sequence is TGTGCCTGGAAGGGAGGGGGCCACAATGAGCAGTTCTTC. The encoded protein is CAWKGGGHNEQFF.

The rearrangement links TRBV6-6 to TRBJ1-2; 7 nucleotides match TRBD1. The CDR3 totals 15 residues. CDR1 is MNHNY and CDR2 is SVGAGI in the germline V gene (reference sequence). Trimming cost V 5 bases and J 6 bases; bases outside gene matches: 12. The CDR3 coding sequence is TGTGCCAGCAGTGGAGAGCGGACTGGGACAGATGGCTACACCTTC. Translated, it gives CASSGERTGTDGYTF.

This chain uses TRBV4-1 with TRBJ1-6; 8 nucleotides align to TRBD1. The CDR3 totals 18 residues. V gave up 1 base and J gave up 6 bases; unmatched junction bases: 11. The germline gives CDR1 MGHRA, CDR2 YSYEKL. The CDR3 DNA is TGCGCCAGCAGCCAAGTGGGGAGGACAGGGCGACTTAATTCACCCCTCCACTTT. Amino acids: CASSQVGRTGRLNSPLHF.

This chain connects TRBV24-1 to TRBJ2-3; the match to TRBD2 covers 9 bases. V was pared by 8 bases and J by 1 base, with 3 bases of the junction left unmatched. Germline loops: CDR1 KGHDR, CDR2 SFDVKD. The CDR3 has 14 amino acids. The CDR3 sequence: CATMGGGGTDTQYF. CDR3 nucleotide sequence: TGTGCCACCATGGGCGGGGGGGGCACAGATACGCAGTATTTT.

The chain is built from TRBV6-4 and TRBJ2-2; possibly TRBD1 for D (5 bases). Between the trimmed V and J ends, which lost 7 bases and 0 bases, there was a span of 12 bases. Germline lookup yields CDR1 MRHNA and CDR2 SNTAGT. The CDR3 has 15 residues. The CDR3 protein is CASNPTASNTGELFF. DNA for the CDR3: TGTGCCAGCAATCCGACAGCTTCGAACACCGGGGAGCTGTTTTTT.

In its sample, this clone was seen once. The chain recombines TRBV18 with TRBJ2-2, with D possibly TRBD1 on 6 matching bases. This CDR3 contains 16 residues. Between the trimmed V and J ends, which lost 6 bases and 1 base, there was a span of 15 bases. Germline V gives CDR1 KGHSH, CDR2 LQKENI. CDR3 residues: CASSRQSTGNTGELFF. The CDR3 DNA sequence: TGTGCCAGCTCCCGGCAATCGACAGGGAACACCGGGGAGCTGTTTTTT. The variable domain in full, completed from reference TRBV18 and TRBJ2-2, reads NAGVMQNPRHLVRRRGQEARLRCSPMKGHSHVYWYRQLPEEGLKFMVYLQKENIIDESGMPKERFSAEFPKEGPSILRIQQVVRGDSAAYFCASSRQSTGNTGELFFGEGSRLTVL.

This clone is a singleton in its sample. The chain uses TRBV7-2 and TRBJ1-2; D remains ambiguous. The CDR3 extends over 13 amino acids. V lost 1 base and J lost 4, with 7 bases in between. Germline CDR1 SGHTA, CDR2 FQGNSA. CDR3 DNA: TGTGCCAGCAGCTTAGGGCTCCTCTATGGCTACACCTTC. It translates to CASSLGLLYGYTF.